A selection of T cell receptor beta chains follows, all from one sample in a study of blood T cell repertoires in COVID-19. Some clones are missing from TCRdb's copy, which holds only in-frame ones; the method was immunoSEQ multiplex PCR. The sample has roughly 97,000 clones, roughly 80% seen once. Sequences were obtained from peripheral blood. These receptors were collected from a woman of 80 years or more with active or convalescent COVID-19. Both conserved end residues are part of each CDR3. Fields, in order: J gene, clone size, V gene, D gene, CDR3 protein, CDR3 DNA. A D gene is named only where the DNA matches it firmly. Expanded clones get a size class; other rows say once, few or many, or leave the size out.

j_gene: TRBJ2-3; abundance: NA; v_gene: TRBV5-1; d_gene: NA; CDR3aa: CASRRRTVPSTDTQYF; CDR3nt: TGCGCCAGCAGGCGTCGGACAGTCCCTAGCACAGATACGCAGTATTTT
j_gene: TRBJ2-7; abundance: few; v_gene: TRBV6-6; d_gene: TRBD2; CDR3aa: CASSYRGGPYEQYF; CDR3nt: TGTGCCAGCAGTTACCGGGGGGGTCCCTACGAGCAGTACTTC
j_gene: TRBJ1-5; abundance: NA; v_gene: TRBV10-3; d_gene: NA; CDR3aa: CAISEGGEHQPQHF; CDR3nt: TGTGCCATCAGTGAGGGAGGTGAGCATCAGCCCCAGCATTTT
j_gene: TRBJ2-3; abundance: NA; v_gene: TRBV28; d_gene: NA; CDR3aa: CASSLIPTATDTQYF; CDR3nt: TGTGCCAGCAGTTTAATCCCGACAGCTACAGATACGCAGTATTTT
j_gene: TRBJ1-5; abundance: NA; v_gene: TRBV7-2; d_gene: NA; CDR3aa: CASSFGQGLVNQPQHF; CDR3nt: TGTGCCAGCAGCTTTGGTCAGGGCTTAGTCAATCAGCCCCAGCATTTT
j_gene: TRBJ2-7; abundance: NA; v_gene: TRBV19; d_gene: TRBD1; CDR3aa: CASSPRDREPSQYF; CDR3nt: TGTGCCAGTAGTCCCCGGGACAGGGAACCGTCGCAGTACTTC
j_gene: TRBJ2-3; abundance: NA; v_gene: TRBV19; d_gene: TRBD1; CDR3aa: CASSIADRFTDTQYF; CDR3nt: TGTGCCAGTAGTATAGCGGACAGGTTCACAGATACGCAGTATTTT
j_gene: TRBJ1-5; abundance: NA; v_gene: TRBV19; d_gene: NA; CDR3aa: CASSWRGQPGQAQHF; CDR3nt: TGTGCCAGTAGTTGGAGGGGCCAGCCGGGTCAAGCCCAGCATTTT
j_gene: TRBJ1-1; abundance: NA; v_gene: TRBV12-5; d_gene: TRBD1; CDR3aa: CASAQGQGRNTEAFF; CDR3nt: TGTGCTAGTGCCCAAGGACAGGGGCGGAACACTGAAGCTTTCTTT
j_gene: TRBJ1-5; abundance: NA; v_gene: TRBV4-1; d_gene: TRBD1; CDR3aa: CASSQLGQYQPQHF; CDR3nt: TGCGCCAGCAGCCAACTGGGACAGTATCAGCCCCAGCATTTT